The 15 T cell receptor beta chains presented below share a single source sample, sequenced in a study of cytomegalovirus exposure and HLA in healthy donors. The study ran its PCR with 60 Vbeta and 13 Jbeta primers. Data came from immunoSEQ multiplex PCR; TCRdb stores just in-frame clones and leaves some out. This sample has some 200,000 clones, with roughly 68% found just once. Sequencing was carried out using PBMCs. The receptor set was obtained from a man aged 40-50 years in good health and CMV-seropositive.

V usage is TRBV7-9 and J usage is TRBJ2-1; 13 nucleotides match TRBD2. Germline V gene data show CDR1 as SEHNR and CDR2 as FQNEAQ (reference sequence). V shed 1 base and J 8 bases; nucleotides not matched to a gene: 8. This CDR3 comprises 17 residues. CDR3 residues: CASSLVRLAGGADEQFF. The DNA of the CDR3 is TGTGCCAGCAGCTTAGTCCGACTAGCGGGAGGCGCGGATGAGCAGTTCTTC.

This rearrangement joins TRBV18 to TRBJ2-1; D gene ambiguous. V lost 1 base, J lost 8 bases, and 9 bases lay in between. Germline loops: CDR1 KGHSH, CDR2 LQKENI. This CDR3 has 13 residues. In DNA, the CDR3 is TGTGCCAGCTCACCACTTTCGGTCGATGAGCAGTTCTTC. This gives the protein CASSPLSVDEQFF.

The chain combines TRBV2 with TRBJ1-2; 9 bases agree with TRBD1. The J segment lost 3 bases and the V segment lost 9 bases, leaving 5 bases of the junction unmatched. Germline CDR1 SNHLY, CDR2 FYNNEI. This CDR3 contains 13 residues. CDR3 region: CARGDRGDYGYTF. As DNA, the CDR3 is TGTGCCAGGGGAGACAGGGGGGACTATGGCTACACCTTC.

This sequence joins TRBV6-1 and TRBJ1-1; D remains ambiguous. Germline-derived CDR1 and CDR2 are MNHNS and SASEGT. The CDR3 consists of 13 residues. Trimming stripped 5 bases from V and 0 bases from J, with 7 bases between. CDR3 in amino acids: CASSPGMNTEAFF. CDR3 nucleotide sequence: TGTGCCAGCAGTCCGGGGATGAACACTGAAGCTTTCTTT.

The chain combines TRBV2 with TRBJ2-7; no clear D gene. Germline-derived CDR1 and CDR2 are SNHLY and FYNNEI. Between the trimmed V and J ends, which lost 7 bases and 0 bases, there was a span of 10 bases. The CDR3 spans 13 residues. CDR3 in DNA: TGTGCCAGCAACCTGCGTTCCTCCTACGAGCAGTACTTC. Translated, it gives CASNLRSSYEQYF.

This chain links TRBV19 with TRBJ2-3; D is possibly TRBD2 (7 bases). CDR1 and CDR2 from the germline V gene are LNHDA and SQIVND (reference sequence). The ends were cut back, 4 bases at V and 2 bases at J, with 13 bases in the middle. This CDR3 comprises 15 residues. CDR3 DNA: TGTGCCAGTAGTACCCCCCGGGGGGCCACAGATACGCAGTATTTT. Translating gives CASSTPRGATDTQYF.

This chain links TRBV19 with TRBJ1-2; TRBD1 matches at 11 bases. The CDR3 extends over 17 amino acids. The V gene end was trimmed by 4 bases and the J gene end by 4 bases; junction bases not matched to a gene: 11. Germline CDR1 reads LNHDA; CDR2 reads SQIVND (reference sequence). The CDR3 here is CASSTPGQGVSLYGYTF. Written as DNA, the CDR3 is TGTGCCAGTAGTACCCCGGGACAGGGGGTCTCCCTCTATGGCTACACCTTC.

The chain links TRBV2 to TRBJ2-2; D gene uncertain. In germline, CDR1 is SNHLY, CDR2 FYNNEI. The length of the CDR3 is 12 residues. V dropped 6 bases and J dropped 6 bases, with 8 bases sitting between them. CDR3 region: CASSPFPGELFF. DNA of the CDR3: TGTGCCAGCAGCCCCTTTCCCGGGGAGCTGTTTTTT.

In this sample, this clone turned up a few times. Other DNA variants within this sample encode the same CDR3. This sequence joins TRBV5-6 and TRBJ1-5; maybe TRBD1 (6 bases). Deletions cut 2 bases from V and 0 bases from J, with 9 bases between. This CDR3 is built from 15 residues. Germline V gene sequence: CDR1 SGHDT, CDR2 YYEEEE. CDR3 in DNA: TGTGCCAGCAGCTTACAGGGCTATAGCAATCAGCCCCAGCATTTT. Protein sequence: CASSLQGYSNQPQHF.

The V and J genes are TRBV2 and TRBJ2-2; possible D gene TRBD2, 6 bases. This CDR3 spans 13 amino acids. The germline V gene has CDR1 SNHLY and CDR2 FYNNEI. Trimming left V 5 bases short and J 6 bases short, with 10 bases between. CDR3 loop: CASSWGEAGELFF. The CDR3 nucleotides read TGTGCCAGCAGTTGGGGGGAAGCCGGGGAGCTGTTTTTT.

The chain combines TRBV12-5 with TRBJ2-3, with TRBD2 matching over 9 bases. The CDR3 length is 17 residues. Looked up from germline, CDR1 is LGHNT and CDR2 is FRNRAP. Trimming cost V 6 bases and J 5 bases; bases outside gene matches: 15. DNA for the CDR3: TGTGCTAGTGGCCCCGACCTGCGAGCGGGGGGAGGAGATACGCAGTATTTT. Translated: CASGPDLRAGGGDTQYF. Filled out from reference TRBV12-5 and TRBJ2-3, the complete variable domain reads DARVTQTPRHKVTEMGQEVTMRCQPILGHNTVFWYRQTMMQGLELLAYFRNRAPLDDSGMPKDRFSAEMPDATLATLKIQPSEPRDSAVYFCASGPDLRAGGGDTQYFGPGTRLTVL.

The chain has TRBV29-1 and TRBJ2-1; 8 nucleotides line up with TRBD2. V gave up 2 bases and J gave up 4 bases; unmatched junction bases: 4. The length of the CDR3 is 14 residues. Germline V gives CDR1 SQVTM, CDR2 ANQGSEA. For the CDR3, the DNA is TGCAGCGTTGAAATAGCGGGGAGATACAATGAGCAGTTCTTC. Its translation is CSVEIAGRYNEQFF.

The rearrangement links TRBV19 to TRBJ1-1; D is undetermined. The length of the CDR3 is 15 residues. The V gene lost 3 bases and the J gene lost 1 base, with 12 bases spanning the gap. Germline V gives CDR1 LNHDA, CDR2 SQIVND (reference sequence). The CDR3 loop reads CASSIWTAGNTEAFF. The CDR3 nucleotides read TGTGCCAGTAGTATCTGGACCGCGGGGAACACTGAAGCTTTCTTT.

CDR3 region: CASSFRRGIKNEQFF. The DNA of the CDR3 is TGTGCCAGCAGCTTTAGGCGGGGGATTAAAAATGAGCAGTTCTTC. The genes are TRBV11-2 and TRBJ2-1, with 7 bases that match TRBD2. CDR1 is SGHAT and CDR2 is FQNNGV in the germline V gene. Trimming cost V 3 bases and J 7 bases; bases outside gene matches: 9. The CDR3 covers 15 residues.

V and J are TRBV2 and TRBJ2-4, with D maybe TRBD1 (6 bases). With 6 bases removed from V and 0 bases from J, the gap between germline ends came to 15 bases. This CDR3 spans 16 amino acids. Germline V gives CDR1 SNHLY, CDR2 FYNNEI. CDR3 protein: CASSLSGVLAKNIQYF. DNA of the CDR3: TGTGCCAGCAGCCTTTCAGGGGTTTTAGCCAAAAACATTCAGTACTTC.